The rows below give T cell receptor beta chains drawn from one sample of a study of early T cells in non-severe SARS-CoV-2 infection. TCRdb reprocessed the 5' RACE reads via MiXCR and lists one record per CDR3 protein. The sample has tens of thousands of distinct CDR3 sequences; over 2.5% are singletons. Material: whole blood. These receptors were collected from an adult who was a healthcare worker with PCR-confirmed SARS-CoV-2 infection or an uninfected control (not recorded which). Both conserved end residues are part of each CDR3. The D gene is left open where the match is weak. Rows give clone size only sometimes, using once, few, many, or a class for an expanded clone.

v_call	d_call	clone_size	j_call	cdr3_nt	cdr3_aa
TRBV7-7	NA	many	TRBJ2-2	TGTGCCAGCAGCTTAGAACGGAAAACCGGGGAGCTGTTTTTT	CASSLERKTGELFF
TRBV5-1	TRBD1	many	TRBJ2-3	TGCGCCAGCAGCCTCAGGACAGGCGGAATGGATACGCAGTATTTT	CASSLRTGGMDTQYF
TRBV7-8	TRBD1	many	TRBJ2-3	TGTGCCAGCAGCTTAGTACAGGGGAGAACTAGCACAGATACGCAGTATTTT	CASSLVQGRTSTDTQYF
TRBV7-9	TRBD2	many	TRBJ2-5	TGTGCCAGCAGCTTCGAGCGGGGGGGCGGAGAGACCCAGTACTTC	CASSFERGGGETQYF
TRBV12-3/TRBV12-4	NA	many	TRBJ2-1	TGTGCCAGCAGAACAGGGAGCTCCTACAATGAGCAGTTCTTC	CASRTGSSYNEQFF
TRBV7-6	NA	many	TRBJ2-2	TGTGCCAGCAGCTTAGACTCCGGGGGGAACACCGGGGAGCTGTTTTTT	CASSLDSGGNTGELFF
TRBV6-5	TRBD1	many	TRBJ1-2	TGTGCCAGCAGTTACTCGCTCGGTTTTCTTGGGACAGGGGGCCCAGGCTATGGCTACACCTTC	CASSYSLGFLGTGGPGYGYTF
TRBV5-5	TRBD1	many	TRBJ2-4	TGTGCCAGCAGCTTGGAGGGACAGCTAAACATTCAGTACTTC	CASSLEGQLNIQYF
TRBV20-1	NA	many	TRBJ2-5	TGCAGTGCTAGATTGACTAATCAAGAGACCCAGTACTTC	CSARLTNQETQYF
TRBV5-1	NA	many	TRBJ1-6	TGCGCCAGCAGCTTGGCCGGAACCTATAATTCACCCCTCCACTTT	CASSLAGTYNSPLHF
TRBV4-2	NA	few	TRBJ1-1	TGTGCCAGCAGCCAGGGGACTGCGAACACTGAAGCTTTCTTT	CASSQGTANTEAFF
TRBV12-3/TRBV12-4	NA	many	TRBJ2-6	TGTGCCAGCAGTTTCACTGGGGGCTCTGGGGCCAACGTCCTGACTTTC	CASSFTGGSGANVLTF
TRBV29-1	TRBD1	many	TRBJ2-2	TGCAGCGTTGCAGAGGGGGACAGGGGAGGCACCGGGGAGCTGTTTTTT	CSVAEGDRGGTGELFF
TRBV7-8	NA	many	TRBJ2-3	TGTGCCAGCAGCTTAGCTCCCCGCGTCAGGCAGTATTTT	CASSLAPRVRQYF
TRBV6-2/TRBV6-3	NA	many	TRBJ2-3	TGTGCCAGCAGCAATACTTGGACCCGCACAGATACGCAGTATTTT	CASSNTWTRTDTQYF
TRBV7-2	TRBD1	few	TRBJ2-3	TGTGCCAGCAGCCGTAGACCGAGGGGGCTCACAGATACGCAGTATTTT	CASSRRPRGLTDTQYF
TRBV2	NA	many	TRBJ2-3	TGTGCCAGCAGGCGTGTAGGAGATACGCAGTATTTT	CASRRVGDTQYF
TRBV7-3	NA	NA	TRBJ2-5	TGTGCCAGCAGCTCAGTAAGCGGATCTCAAGAGACCCAGTACTTC	CASSSVSGSQETQYF
TRBV5-1	NA	many	TRBJ2-2	TGCGCCAGCAGCTTCTATCTGGGGGCGGCCACCGGGGAGCTGTTTTTT	CASSFYLGAATGELFF
TRBV2	NA	few	TRBJ1-1	TGTGCCAGCAGTGTTAGGGAGTTGACAGAAGCTTTCTTT	CASSVRELTEAFF
TRBV21-1	NA	many	TRBJ1-1	TGTGCCAGCAGCACAAAGAGAGTCGGACAACCGAACACTGAAGCTTTCTTT	CASSTKRVGQPNTEAFF
TRBV5-1	NA	NA	TRBJ2-3	TGCGCCAGCAGCTTGAGTAGCGCCACAGATACGCAGTATTTT	CASSLSSATDTQYF
TRBV3-1	TRBD2	many	TRBJ2-3	TGTGCCAGCAGCCAACGAACAATAGCGGGGGGGCCCAGCGATACGCAGTATTTT	CASSQRTIAGGPSDTQYF